These T cell receptor beta chains were read from a single sample in a study of PD-1 blockade in classical Hodgkin lymphoma. Assay used: immunoSEQ multiplex PCR; TCRdb lists only in-frame clones, some missing. Of around 70,000 clones listed, 70% to 80% are singletons. Sequencing used peripheral blood mononuclear cells (PBMCs), obtained before the second cycle of nivolumab. The receptors were sampled from a human donor with classical Hodgkin lymphoma. Both conserved end residues are part of each CDR3. The order of the fields is J gene, clone size, D gene, V gene, CDR3 protein, CDR3 DNA. The D gene is left open where the match is weak. Clone sizes are given selectively: once, few, many, or a class where the clone is expanded.

j_call: TRBJ1-5; clone_size: NA; d_call: NA; v_call: TRBV9; cdr3_aa: CASSGGQSNQPQHF; cdr3_nt: TGTGCCAGCAGCGGAGGACAGAGCAATCAGCCCCAGCATTTT
j_call: TRBJ2-6; clone_size: NA; d_call: NA; v_call: TRBV2; cdr3_aa: CASSRLASGANVLTF; cdr3_nt: TGTGCCAGCAGTCGGCTGGCCTCTGGGGCCAACGTCCTGACTTTC
j_call: TRBJ2-5; clone_size: NA; d_call: TRBD1; v_call: TRBV2; cdr3_aa: CASSVGQGAEETQYF; cdr3_nt: TGTGCCAGCAGTGTAGGACAGGGGGCAGAAGAGACCCAGTACTTC
j_call: TRBJ1-1; clone_size: NA; d_call: TRBD1; v_call: TRBV5-1; cdr3_aa: CASSARTGGTEAFF; cdr3_nt: TGCGCCAGCAGCGCGAGGACAGGTGGAACTGAAGCTTTCTTT
j_call: TRBJ1-3; clone_size: NA; d_call: TRBD1; v_call: TRBV25-1; cdr3_aa: CASSGTGLVAGNTIYF; cdr3_nt: TGTGCCAGCAGTGGGACAGGCCTAGTCGCTGGAAACACCATATATTTT
j_call: TRBJ1-5; clone_size: NA; d_call: NA; v_call: TRBV28; cdr3_aa: CASNPRGGTVSNQPQHF; cdr3_nt: TGTGCCAGCAACCCCCGGGGGGGGACTGTTAGCAATCAGCCCCAGCATTTT
j_call: TRBJ1-4; clone_size: NA; d_call: NA; v_call: TRBV5-1; cdr3_aa: CASSLVGIALNEKLFF; cdr3_nt: TGCGCCAGCAGCTTGGTCGGGATTGCCCTAAATGAAAAACTGTTTTTT
j_call: TRBJ1-5; clone_size: NA; d_call: NA; v_call: TRBV6-5; cdr3_aa: CATVQGPNQPQHF; cdr3_nt: TGTGCCACCGTACAGGGCCCCAATCAGCCCCAGCATTTT
j_call: TRBJ1-2; clone_size: few; d_call: NA; v_call: TRBV6-1; cdr3_aa: CASSVVARGYTF; cdr3_nt: TGTGCCAGCAGTGTAGTTGCTCGAGGCTACACCTTC
j_call: TRBJ1-2; clone_size: medium-sized; d_call: NA; v_call: TRBV2; cdr3_aa: CASSDNRIPNYGYTF; cdr3_nt: TGTGCCAGCAGTGACAACAGGATCCCTAACTATGGCTACACCTTC
j_call: TRBJ1-2; clone_size: NA; d_call: TRBD1; v_call: TRBV15; cdr3_aa: CATSREPGQSYGYTF; cdr3_nt: TGTGCCACCAGCAGGGAACCGGGACAGTCTTATGGCTACACCTTC
j_call: TRBJ2-2; clone_size: once; d_call: NA; v_call: TRBV11-2; cdr3_aa: CASCPSLLTGELFF; cdr3_nt: TGTGCCAGCTGCCCATCCCTTCTAACCGGGGAGCTGTTTTTT
j_call: TRBJ2-3; clone_size: NA; d_call: TRBD1; v_call: TRBV5-4; cdr3_aa: CASSGATGQGAADTQYF; cdr3_nt: TGTGCCAGCAGCGGCGCGACGGGACAGGGGGCCGCAGATACGCAGTATTTT
j_call: TRBJ2-3; clone_size: many; d_call: TRBD2; v_call: TRBV7-6; cdr3_aa: CASSLEAGGGDTQYF; cdr3_nt: TGTGCCAGCAGCTTAGAGGCGGGAGGTGGAGATACGCAGTATTTT
j_call: TRBJ2-5; clone_size: NA; d_call: TRBD2; v_call: TRBV5-1; cdr3_aa: CASSFGLAGGETQYF; cdr3_nt: TGCGCCAGCAGCTTTGGGCTAGCGGGAGGGGAGACCCAGTACTTC
j_call: TRBJ1-5; clone_size: NA; d_call: TRBD1; v_call: TRBV5-8; cdr3_aa: CASSFTQGVGQPQHF; cdr3_nt: TGTGCCAGCAGCTTCACACAGGGGGTTGGTCAGCCCCAGCATTTT
j_call: TRBJ2-3; clone_size: NA; d_call: NA; v_call: TRBV6-1; cdr3_aa: CASIYGALTDTQYF; cdr3_nt: TGTGCCAGCATATATGGGGCCCTCACAGATACGCAGTATTTT
j_call: TRBJ2-2; clone_size: once; d_call: TRBD2; v_call: TRBV7-3; cdr3_aa: CASSAEGGQVNTGELFF; cdr3_nt: TGTGCCAGCAGCGCCGAGGGAGGGCAAGTGAACACCGGGGAGCTGTTTTTT
j_call: TRBJ2-3; clone_size: NA; d_call: NA; v_call: TRBV7-9; cdr3_aa: CASSLNTGDTDTQYF; cdr3_nt: TGTGCCAGCAGCTTGAACACCGGGGACACAGATACGCAGTATTTT
j_call: TRBJ1-6; clone_size: few; d_call: TRBD1; v_call: TRBV7-6; cdr3_aa: CASRVTGGSPLHF; cdr3_nt: TGTGCCAGCAGGGTGACAGGGGGTTCACCCCTCCACTTT
j_call: TRBJ1-4; clone_size: NA; d_call: NA; v_call: TRBV6-6; cdr3_aa: CASSYSAGEKLFF; cdr3_nt: TGTGCCAGCAGTTACTCCGCAGGGGAAAAACTGTTTTTT
j_call: TRBJ2-4; clone_size: many; d_call: NA; v_call: TRBV10-2; cdr3_aa: CASSEPPRPGDIQYF; cdr3_nt: TGCGCCAGCAGTGAACCCCCCCGGCCCGGGGACATTCAGTACTTC
j_call: TRBJ1-1; clone_size: NA; d_call: NA; v_call: TRBV7-3; cdr3_aa: CASSPWANTEAFF; cdr3_nt: TGTGCCAGCAGCCCATGGGCGAACACTGAAGCTTTCTTT
j_call: TRBJ2-3; clone_size: NA; d_call: TRBD2; v_call: TRBV7-6; cdr3_aa: CASSLPATFLGTRPTDTQYF; cdr3_nt: TGTGCCAGCAGCTTACCCGCCACCTTCTTGGGGACTAGACCAACAGATACGCAGTATTTT
j_call: TRBJ1-2; clone_size: NA; d_call: NA; v_call: TRBV6-5; cdr3_aa: CASSEEPNYGYTF; cdr3_nt: TGTGCCAGCAGTGAGGAGCCTAACTATGGCTACACCTTC
j_call: TRBJ2-3; clone_size: NA; d_call: NA; v_call: TRBV29-1; cdr3_aa: CSVNPDTQYF; cdr3_nt: TGCAGCGTTAACCCAGATACGCAGTATTTT
j_call: TRBJ2-7; clone_size: NA; d_call: NA; v_call: TRBV11-3; cdr3_aa: CASSPGGGGSYEQYF; cdr3_nt: TGTGCCAGCAGCCCAGGAGGAGGCGGGTCCTACGAGCAGTACTTC
j_call: TRBJ1-2; clone_size: NA; d_call: NA; v_call: TRBV4-1; cdr3_aa: CASSQEWSDPSNYGYTF; cdr3_nt: TGCGCCAGCAGCCAAGAATGGTCAGACCCCTCTAACTATGGCTACACCTTC
j_call: TRBJ1-4; clone_size: NA; d_call: NA; v_call: TRBV2; cdr3_aa: CASRGSNEKLFF; cdr3_nt: TGTGCCAGCAGAGGTAGTAATGAAAAACTGTTTTTT
j_call: TRBJ1-1; clone_size: NA; d_call: TRBD1; v_call: TRBV30; cdr3_aa: CASDRGNTEAFF; cdr3_nt: TGTGCCTCTGACAGGGGGAACACTGAAGCTTTCTTT
j_call: TRBJ2-7; clone_size: NA; d_call: NA; v_call: TRBV6-5; cdr3_aa: CASSPDVLWEDEQYF; cdr3_nt: TGTGCCAGCAGCCCAGACGTGTTATGGGAGGACGAGCAGTACTTC
j_call: TRBJ1-5; clone_size: NA; d_call: TRBD1; v_call: TRBV18; cdr3_aa: CASSNRDSHNQPQHF; cdr3_nt: TGTGCCAGCTCAAACCGGGACAGCCACAATCAGCCCCAGCATTTT
j_call: TRBJ1-5; clone_size: NA; d_call: TRBD1; v_call: TRBV19; cdr3_aa: CASRMDRTHTWPQHF; cdr3_nt: TGTGCCAGTAGAATGGACAGGACGCATACCTGGCCCCAGCATTTT
j_call: TRBJ2-1; clone_size: NA; d_call: TRBD2; v_call: TRBV7-2; cdr3_aa: CASRLAGGAYNEQFF; cdr3_nt: TGTGCCAGCAGGCTAGCGGGAGGCGCATACAATGAGCAGTTCTTC
j_call: TRBJ1-2; clone_size: few; d_call: NA; v_call: TRBV28; cdr3_aa: CASSFGSYGYTF; cdr3_nt: TGTGCCAGCAGTTTCGGGAGCTATGGCTACACCTTC
j_call: TRBJ1-2; clone_size: few; d_call: NA; v_call: TRBV6-6; cdr3_aa: CASTRDPNYGYTF; cdr3_nt: TGTGCCAGCACCAGGGACCCTAACTATGGCTACACCTTC
j_call: TRBJ2-2; clone_size: NA; d_call: NA; v_call: TRBV2; cdr3_aa: CASSPGAHTGELFF; cdr3_nt: TGTGCCAGCAGTCCCGGGGCGCACACCGGGGAGCTGTTTTTT
j_call: TRBJ2-2; clone_size: NA; d_call: TRBD1; v_call: TRBV7-3; cdr3_aa: CASRTGTGRTGELFF; cdr3_nt: TGTGCCAGCAGAACCGGGACAGGACGCACCGGGGAGCTGTTTTTT
j_call: TRBJ2-7; clone_size: NA; d_call: TRBD1; v_call: TRBV27; cdr3_aa: CASSPKPGQTYEQYF; cdr3_nt: TGTGCCAGCAGTCCTAAACCGGGACAGACATACGAGCAGTACTTC
j_call: TRBJ1-5; clone_size: NA; d_call: NA; v_call: TRBV4-2; cdr3_aa: CASSQDQGSNQPQHF; cdr3_nt: TGTGCCAGCAGCCAAGATCAGGGGAGCAATCAGCCCCAGCATTTT
j_call: TRBJ2-3; clone_size: NA; d_call: NA; v_call: TRBV11-3; cdr3_aa: CASSLGQPTDTQYF; cdr3_nt: TGTGCCAGCAGCTTAGGTCAGCCCACAGATACGCAGTATTTT
j_call: TRBJ2-1; clone_size: NA; d_call: NA; v_call: TRBV6-1; cdr3_aa: CASSVTFNEQFF; cdr3_nt: TGTGCCAGTTCTGTGACATTTAATGAGCAGTTCTTC
j_call: TRBJ1-5; clone_size: once; d_call: NA; v_call: TRBV2; cdr3_aa: CASSSLGSNQPQHF; cdr3_nt: TGTGCCAGCAGTAGCTTGGGGAGCAATCAGCCCCAGCATTTT
j_call: TRBJ2-1; clone_size: once; d_call: NA; v_call: TRBV11-1; cdr3_aa: CASTVRDSYNEQFF; cdr3_nt: TGTGCCAGCACGGTCAGAGACTCCTACAATGAGCAGTTCTTC
j_call: TRBJ1-2; clone_size: NA; d_call: NA; v_call: TRBV5-6; cdr3_aa: CASSSPYAGRLQSNYGYTF; cdr3_nt: TGTGCCAGCAGCTCGCCGTACGCCGGCCGTTTACAATCAAACTATGGCTACACCTTC
j_call: TRBJ1-1; clone_size: NA; d_call: NA; v_call: TRBV5-1; cdr3_aa: CASSLQAVNTEAFF; cdr3_nt: TGCGCCAGCAGCTTGCAAGCCGTGAACACTGAAGCTTTCTTT
j_call: TRBJ1-4; clone_size: few; d_call: TRBD1; v_call: TRBV9; cdr3_aa: CASSTGTGSEKLFF; cdr3_nt: TGTGCCAGCAGCACCGGGACAGGGAGCGAAAAACTGTTTTTT
j_call: TRBJ1-3; clone_size: NA; d_call: NA; v_call: TRBV28; cdr3_aa: CASSPPGRTEHTIYF; cdr3_nt: TGTGCCAGCAGTCCCCCGGGACGGACAGAACACACCATATATTTT
j_call: TRBJ2-7; clone_size: few; d_call: TRBD2; v_call: TRBV18; cdr3_aa: CASSILSGEEQYF; cdr3_nt: TGTGCCAGCTCGATACTAAGCGGGGAGGAGCAGTACTTC
j_call: TRBJ2-3; clone_size: NA; d_call: TRBD2; v_call: TRBV7-9; cdr3_aa: CASSLVLAVGTDTQYF; cdr3_nt: TGTGCCAGCAGCTTAGTCCTAGCGGTAGGGACAGATACGCAGTATTTT
j_call: TRBJ2-2; clone_size: NA; d_call: NA; v_call: TRBV6-6; cdr3_aa: CASGRGSQIYTGELFF; cdr3_nt: TGTGCCAGCGGACGGGGGAGCCAGATTTACACCGGGGAGCTGTTTTTT
j_call: TRBJ1-5; clone_size: few; d_call: TRBD1; v_call: TRBV7-6; cdr3_aa: CASSLEAVRGPQPQHF; cdr3_nt: TGTGCCAGCAGCTTAGAGGCCGTCAGGGGGCCTCAGCCCCAGCATTTT
j_call: TRBJ2-1; clone_size: NA; d_call: NA; v_call: TRBV2; cdr3_aa: CASSELAVNEQFF; cdr3_nt: TGTGCCAGCAGTGAACTGGCCGTCAATGAGCAGTTCTTC